What follows are 19 T cell receptor beta chains derived from one specimen sequenced in a study of molecular identifiers for immune sequencing clone quantification. TCRdb itself ran the PCR reads through MiXCR, one entry per CDR3 protein. This repertoire shows over 550,000 distinct CDR3 sequences, less than 30% found once; its top ten account for 0.78%. The sequenced sample was naive CD8+ T cells from blood, with Jurkat cell RNA spiked in. Subset denoted: FACS-sorted CD8+CD4-CCR7+CD45RA+ naive T cells. The receptor source for this set is a human donor in good health. Some libraries in this study had Jurkat cell RNA spiked in.

The V call is TRBV19, the J call TRBJ1-5; tentatively, D is TRBD1 (5 bases). Trimming removed 10 bases at V and 5 bases at J, with 6 bases between. This CDR3 contains 10 residues. Germline V gene lookup returns CDR1 LNHDA and CDR2 SQIVND (reference sequence). DNA of the CDR3: TGTGCCATGGGGGATCAGCCCCAGCATTTT. It is translated as CAMGDQPQHF. The full variable domain, with the rest looked up from reference TRBV19 and TRBJ1-5, is DGGITQSPKYLFRKEGQNVTLSCEQNLNHDAMYWYRQDPGQGLRLIYYSQIVNDFQKGDIAEGYSVSREKKESFPLTVTSAQKNPTAFYLCAMGDQPQHFGDGTRLSIL.

There are many counts of this clonotype. V and J are TRBV7-9 and TRBJ1-1; perhaps TRBD1 as D (5 bases). The CDR3 spans 15 residues. Germline V lookup: CDR1 SEHNR, CDR2 FQNEAQ (reference sequence). V was trimmed by 1 base and J by 0 bases, leaving 9 bases between them. CDR3 nucleotide sequence: TGTGCCAGCAGCTTAGAGAGGGGAATGAACACTGAAGCTTTCTTT. Its translation is CASSLERGMNTEAFF.

This clonotype was counted many times. A junction end diverges from the germline sequence, so it may reflect a read error. The gene calls are TRBV9 and TRBJ2-7, with TRBD1 matching 11 bases. Germline CDR1 SGDLS, CDR2 YYNGEE. This CDR3 comprises 15 residues. The DNA for the CDR3 is TGCGCCAGCAGCGTGGGGACAGGGGGTAGCTACGAGCAGTACTTC. Its protein product is CASSVGTGGSYEQYF.

In this sample, this clonotype turned up many times. The chain recombines TRBV4-2 with TRBJ1-2; D not resolved. V was trimmed by 1 base and J by 8 bases, leaving 8 bases between them. This CDR3 has 12 residues. Germline V gene lookup returns CDR1 LGHNA and CDR2 YNFKEQ. CDR3 loop: CASSQAGLGYTF. CDR3 DNA: TGTGCCAGCAGCCAAGCTGGGCTAGGCTACACCTTC.

This clonotype was found many times. The rearrangement links TRBV12-5 to TRBJ1-1; no definite D call. In germline, CDR1 is LGHNT, CDR2 FRNRAP. Trimming took 7 bases from V and 5 from J, leaving 14 bases between them. The CDR3 runs 13 residues. The DNA for the CDR3 is TGTGCTAGTGTCCTGACGGAAAGGACTGAAGCTTTCTTT. Its protein is CASVLTERTEAFF.

The genes are TRBV6-2 or TRBV6-3 and TRBJ1-1, with a possible D match to TRBD1 (5 bases). Trimming left V 4 bases short and J 8 bases short, with 14 bases between. The CDR3 is 13 amino acids. CDR1 and CDR2 from the germline V gene are MNHEY and SVGEGT. The CDR3 spells CASSSGHPLEAFF. CDR3 coding DNA: TGTGCCAGCAGTTCCGGACATCCTTTGGAAGCTTTCTTT.

A word on this clonotype: This clone may be a read error of a much larger clone one base away. This chain connects TRBV2 to TRBJ2-7; 7 bases align to TRBD2. CDR3 length equals 15 residues. Looked up from germline, CDR1 is SNHLY and CDR2 is FYNNEI. The V segment lost 8 bases and the J segment 2 bases; nucleotides outside the gene matches: 12. The CDR3 sequence: CASPWEGGIPYEQYF. For the CDR3, the DNA is TGTGCCAGCCCCTGGGAGGGAGGGATCCCCTACGAGCAGTACTTC.

The chain is built from TRBV12-5 and TRBJ2-3, with D unclear. Germline V gene lookup returns CDR1 LGHNT and CDR2 FRNRAP. V lost 0 bases and J lost 4, with 14 bases in between. The CDR3 loop spans 16 amino acids. In DNA, the CDR3 is TGTGCTAGTGGTTTGGTTCTGGGCCGGGCCTCAGATACGCAGTATTTT. Amino acid sequence: CASGLVLGRASDTQYF.

This clonotype was detected only a few times. A much more abundant neighbour one base away suggests this may be a read error. Here the CDR3 DNA reads TGTGCCAGCAGCCAAGAGTATAGGGTCGAGCAGTTCTTC. Translating it yields CASSQEYRVEQFF. The chain joins TRBV4-2 to TRBJ2-1; unclear D gene. The CDR3 length is 13 residues. Trimming cost V 0 bases and J 10 bases, with 10 bases left between them. The germline CDR1 and CDR2 sequences are LGHNA and YNFKEQ.

This clonotype occurred many times. The chain employs TRBV6-2 or TRBV6-3 and TRBJ1-5; perhaps TRBD1 as D (6 bases). Trimming pared 3 bases from V and 6 bases from J, leaving 9 bases between. The V gene's germline CDR1 is MNHEY and CDR2 SVGEGT. The CDR3 sequence is 13 residues long. The DNA for the CDR3 is TGTGCCAGCAGTTATGGGGGGCTTCAGCCCCAGCATTTT. As protein: CASSYGGLQPQHF.

Worth noting for this clonotype: An end of the junction does not agree with germline; a read error may underlie this. V and J are TRBV7-7 and TRBJ1-4; D might be TRBD1 (6 bases). The CDR3 totals 16 residues. Germline CDR1 and CDR2: SSHAT and FNYEAQ (reference sequence). The CDR3 loop reads CASSPVATGNNEKLFF. CDR3 coding DNA: TGTGCTAGCAGCCCCGTAGCCACAGGGAATAATGAAAAACTGTTTTTT.

This clonotype was detected many times. The rearrangement links TRBV12-3 or TRBV12-4 to TRBJ2-7, with 11 bases that match TRBD1. Trimming cost V 5 bases and J 1 base; bases outside gene matches: 4. The CDR3 is 15 amino acids. The CDR3 reads CASSRGQGASYEQYF. In DNA, the CDR3 is TGTGCCAGCAGTAGAGGACAGGGGGCTTCCTACGAGCAGTACTTC.

This clonotype was recorded at least ten times. The rearrangement joins TRBV19 to TRBJ1-5; no clear D. The CDR3 sequence is 11 residues long. The V end lost 5 bases, the J end lost 9 bases, and 8 bases lay between the germline ends. Germline values: CDR1 LNHDA, CDR2 SQIVND (reference sequence). The CDR3 loop is CASSSSWPQHF. CDR3 in DNA: TGTGCCAGTAGTTCGTCGTGGCCCCAGCATTTT.

As concerns this clonotype: This could be a read error, since a much larger clone is one nucleotide away. The J gene is TRBJ2-1, the V gene TRBV4-1; D may match TRBD1 or TRBD2 (5 bases each). Germline V gene sequence: CDR1 MGHRA, CDR2 YSYEKL. The CDR3 is 17 residues long. CDR3 protein: CASSQRGGISSYDEQFF. Written as DNA, the CDR3 is TGCGCCAGCAGCCAACGGGGCGGCATCTCCTCCTACGATGAGCAGTTCTTC.

This clonotype turned up a few times. The chain combines TRBV7-2 with TRBJ1-2; possible D gene TRBD1, 5 bases. This CDR3 region has 15 residues. In germline, CDR1 is SGHTA, CDR2 FQGNSA. Trimming removed 3 bases at V and 2 bases at J, with 13 bases between. The CDR3 DNA is TGTGCCAGCAGCTTGGGGTTAGGGGCGAACTATGGCTACACCTTC. The encoded protein is CASSLGLGANYGYTF.

Only a few counts were recorded for this clonotype. The chain uses TRBV28 and TRBJ2-1, with a weak D call TRBD2 (6 bases). This CDR3 comprises 14 residues. Between the trimmed V and J ends, which lost 6 bases and 0 bases, there was a span of 9 bases. Germline V lookup: CDR1 MDHEN, CDR2 SYDVKM. The CDR3 here is CASSRESSYNEQFF. The DNA for the CDR3 is TGTGCCAGCAGCCGGGAGAGCTCCTACAATGAGCAGTTCTTC. The full variable domain, its missing parts supplied by reference TRBV28 and TRBJ2-1, is DVKVTQSSRYLVKRTGEKVFLECVQDMDHENMFWYRQDPGLGLRLIYFSYDVKMKEKGDIPEGYSVSREKKERFSLILESASTNQTSMYLCASSRESSYNEQFFGPGTRLTVL.

Concerning this clonotype itself: A much larger clone is a single base away; this may be a read error. This chain joins TRBV15 and TRBJ1-4, with D tentatively TRBD1 (6 bases). Germline V gene sequence: CDR1 LNHNV, CDR2 YYDKDF (reference sequence). This CDR3 spans 16 amino acids. The V end lost 5 bases, the J end lost 6 bases, and 19 bases lay between the germline ends. CDR3 amino acids: CATSPEPGEADEKLFF. CDR3 in DNA: TGTGCCACCAGCCCAGAACCAGGGGAGGCTGATGAAAAACTGTTTTTT.

A remark on this clonotype: A much larger clone lies a single base off, so this may be a read error. V and J are TRBV4-2 and TRBJ1-4, with TRBD1 as a possible D gene (5 bases). Germline V CDR1 and CDR2: LGHNA, YNFKEQ. CDR3 size: 17 residues. Trimming shortened V by 8 bases and J by 8 bases, and 27 bases separated the two germline ends. This CDR3 is CASGPPPLGTNIEKLFF. In DNA form, the CDR3 reads TGTGCCAGCGGCCCCCCTCCCCTGGGGACGAACATCGAAAAACTGTTTTTT.

This chain joins TRBV30 and TRBJ2-1; possibly TRBD2 for D (6 bases). This CDR3 is 14 amino acids long. The germline CDR1 and CDR2 sequences are GTSNPN and SVGIG (reference sequence). V lost 5 bases to trimming and J lost 0 bases, with 11 bases between them. CDR3 sequence: CAWDPGSSYNEQFF. CDR3 DNA: TGTGCCTGGGACCCCGGGAGCTCCTACAATGAGCAGTTCTTC.